The 21 T cell receptor beta chains below were found in one sample sequenced in a study of OX40 agonist ivuxolimab in advanced cancers. The assay was immunoSEQ multiplex PCR, and TCRdb's table has in-frame clones only and misses some. This sample carries over 15,000 clones, over 75% of them seen once, and the ten largest clones take less than 55%. This sample comprised CD4+ or CD8+ T cells sorted from blood, obtained in a trial of the OX40 agonist ivuxolimab. The source is an adult with an advanced solid tumor such as melanoma, head and neck, liver or kidney cancer.

The chain employs TRBV5-1 and TRBJ2-3, with D maybe TRBD2 (6 bases). Germline CDR1 SGHRS, CDR2 YFSETQ. CDR3 length: 15 residues. Between the trimmed V and J ends, which lost 5 bases and 1 base, there was a span of 14 bases. CDR3: CASRSVGTGTDTQYF. Written as DNA, the CDR3 is TGCGCCAGCAGATCGGTCGGGACTGGCACAGATACGCAGTATTTT.

The V and J genes are TRBV19 and TRBJ2-1, with D perhaps matching TRBD1 or TRBD2 (5 bases each). This CDR3 region has 14 residues. The V end lost 2 bases, the J end lost 6 bases, and 11 bases lay between the germline ends. The germline CDR1 and CDR2 sequences are LNHDA and SQIVND (reference sequence). The CDR3 is CASSIRGRGNEQFF. CDR3 in DNA: TGTGCCAGTAGTATAAGGGGCCGGGGCAATGAGCAGTTCTTC.

This chain connects TRBV7-9 to TRBJ2-2, with 12 bases matching TRBD1. Trimming at V came to 5 bases and at J to 3 bases, leaving 7 bases not matched to a gene. Per germline, CDR1 SEHNR and CDR2 FQNEAQ (reference sequence). There are 17 residues in the CDR3. As DNA, the CDR3 is TGTGCCAGCAGCCCCGGGACAGGGGGCACGTACACCGGGGAGCTGTTTTTT. Protein: CASSPGTGGTYTGELFF.

The V gene is TRBV9, the J gene TRBJ2-1; 7 nucleotides agree with TRBD2. Trimming took 3 bases from V and 8 from J; bases not matched to a gene: 8. The CDR3 loop spans 14 amino acids. Germline CDR1 and CDR2: SGDLS and YYNGEE. This CDR3 is CASSAGLPQYEQFF. The CDR3 DNA follows: TGTGCCAGCAGCGCGGGACTACCACAATATGAGCAGTTCTTC.

The V gene is TRBV7-6, the J gene TRBJ2-1, with TRBD2 matching 14 bases. Trimming at V came to 6 bases and at J to 6 bases, leaving 4 bases not matched to a gene. Germline CDR1 SGHVS, CDR2 FNYEAQ. This CDR3 is built from 15 residues. Written as DNA, the CDR3 is TGTGCCAGCAGTCGACTAGCGGGAGGGAGCAATGAGCAGTTCTTC. Translated: CASSRLAGGSNEQFF.

The rearrangement uses TRBV19 and TRBJ1-1, with D possibly matching TRBD1 (5 bases). CDR1 and CDR2 (germline): LNHDA, SQIVND (reference sequence). Trimming shortened V by 3 bases and J by 1 base, and 12 bases separated the two germline ends. CDR3 length equals 15 residues. CDR3 sequence (DNA): TGTGCCAGTAGTATCGTTGGACAACCGAACACTGAAGCTTTCTTT. Translating it yields CASSIVGQPNTEAFF. Drawing the rest from reference TRBV19 and TRBJ1-1, the complete variable domain is DGGITQSPKYLFRKEGQNVTLSCEQNLNHDAMYWYRQDPGQGLRLIYYSQIVNDFQKGDIAEGYSVSREKKESFPLTVTSAQKNPTAFYLCASSIVGQPNTEAFFGQGTRLTVV.

V gene TRBV4-1 combines with J gene TRBJ1-6; 8 positions agree with TRBD1. J lost 4 bases, V lost 0 bases, and 8 bases had no gene match. The CDR3 is made up of 18 amino acids. Germline assignment: CDR1 MGHRA and CDR2 YSYEKL. The CDR3 sequence is CASSQDAGGVSYNSPLHF. DNA for the CDR3: TGCGCCAGCAGCCAAGACGCAGGGGGCGTTTCTTATAATTCACCCCTCCACTTT.

This rearrangement joins TRBV4-3 to TRBJ2-1; D is tentatively TRBD1 or TRBD2 (6 bases each). This CDR3 contains 15 residues. The V end was cut by 4 bases, the J end by 7 bases, with 17 bases between. The V gene's germline CDR1 is LGHNA and CDR2 YSLEER. The CDR3 DNA reads TGCGCCAGCAGCCGATACCTCGGGGGCGGAAATGAGCAGTTCTTC. Amino acids: CASSRYLGGGNEQFF.

The chain employs TRBV6-6 and TRBJ2-7; 11 bases are shared with TRBD2. Germline V CDR1 and CDR2: MNHNY, SVGAGI (reference sequence). This CDR3 comprises 14 residues. V lost 2 bases to trimming and J lost 3 bases; unmatched junction nucleotides: 0. The CDR3 nucleotides are TGTGCCAGCAGTTACGGGACTAGCGGCTACGAGCAGTACTTC. It encodes CASSYGTSGYEQYF.

This sequence joins TRBV6-5 and TRBJ2-7; weak D call: TRBD2 (5 bases). The CDR3 sequence is 13 residues long. The V gene's germline CDR1 is MNHEY and CDR2 SVGAGI. V was shortened by 0 bases and J by 7 bases, with 10 bases between the two germline ends. CDR3 sequence reads: CASSYSSSGEQYF. The CDR3 coding sequence is TGTGCCAGCAGTTACTCTTCCAGCGGAGAGCAGTACTTC.

The rearrangement joins TRBV11-2 to TRBJ2-7, with D perhaps assigned TRBD1 or TRBD2 (5 bases each). The V end lost 4 bases, the J end lost 3 bases, and 10 bases lay between the germline ends. The germline gives CDR1 SGHAT, CDR2 FQNNGV. The CDR3 totals 13 residues. CDR3 coding DNA: TGTGCCAGCAGCTCGGGACCGCTCTACGAGCAGTACTTC. It yields the protein CASSSGPLYEQYF.

The V and J genes are TRBV6-6 and TRBJ2-2; D call uncertain. V lost 0 bases to trimming and J lost 0 bases, with 8 bases between them. The CDR3 is made up of 16 amino acids. Germline V lookup: CDR1 MNHNY, CDR2 SVGAGI (reference sequence). CDR3 coding DNA: TGTGCCAGCAGTTACTCCCAGAGCCCGAACACCGGGGAGCTGTTTTTT. Protein sequence: CASSYSQSPNTGELFF.

The chain employs TRBV28 and TRBJ2-2; tentatively, D is TRBD2 (6 bases). There are 16 residues in the CDR3. V lost 4 bases and J 0 bases, leaving 12 bases between the germline ends. Germline-derived CDR1 and CDR2 are MDHEN and SYDVKM. The CDR3 protein is CASSSGGNANTGELFF. In DNA, the CDR3 is TGTGCCAGCAGTTCCGGAGGGAACGCGAACACCGGGGAGCTGTTTTTT. The full variable domain, in which reference TRBV28 and TRBJ2-2 provide the parts outside the CDR3, is DVKVTQSSRYLVKRTGEKVFLECVQDMDHENMFWYRQDPGLGLRLIYFSYDVKMKEKGDIPEGYSVSREKKERFSLILESASTNQTSMYLCASSSGGNANTGELFFGEGSRLTVL.

V is TRBV7-2 and J is TRBJ2-3; TRBD2 agrees at 9 bases. Trimming at V came to 3 bases and at J to 8 bases, leaving 9 bases not matched to a gene. This CDR3 spans 15 amino acids. In germline, CDR1 is SGHTA, CDR2 FQGNSA. Written as DNA, the CDR3 is TGTGCCAGCAGCTTTTCCGGGACTAGCCTGGCTACGCAGTATTTT. It codes for CASSFSGTSLATQYF.

This rearrangement joins TRBV19 to TRBJ1-4, with 8 bases identical to TRBD1. The V gene's germline CDR1 is LNHDA and CDR2 SQIVND (reference sequence). J lost 2 bases, V lost 3 bases, and 5 bases had no gene match. This CDR3 contains 16 residues. CDR3 nucleotide sequence: TGTGCCAGTAGTATGAACAGGGGGTCCACTAATGAAAAACTGTTTTTT. Its protein product is CASSMNRGSTNEKLFF. Using reference TRBV19 and TRBJ1-4 for the parts outside the CDR3, the full variable domain is DGGITQSPKYLFRKEGQNVTLSCEQNLNHDAMYWYRQDPGQGLRLIYYSQIVNDFQKGDIAEGYSVSREKKESFPLTVTSAQKNPTAFYLCASSMNRGSTNEKLFFGSGTQLSVL.

The J gene is TRBJ2-5, the V gene TRBV7-6; perhaps TRBD2 as D (6 bases). The CDR3 extends over 15 amino acids. V dropped 2 bases and J dropped 11 bases, with 21 bases sitting between them. The germline gives CDR1 SGHVS, CDR2 FNYEAQ. The CDR3 is CASSLSSATVGEQYF. The CDR3 coding sequence is TGTGCCAGCAGCTTATCTAGCGCTACCGTGGGGGAGCAGTACTTC.

This clone was counted between two and nine times. The chain has TRBV21-1 and TRBJ1-5. TRBV21-1 is an annotated pseudogene. The CDR3 is made up of 14 amino acids. The CDR3 DNA follows: TGTGCCAGCAGGACGGGGAGGAGCAATCAGCCCCAGCATTTT. Protein sequence: CASRTGRSNQPQHF.

The chain is built from TRBV7-9 and TRBJ1-5; maybe TRBD1 (5 bases). The CDR3 is 14 residues long. Germline loops: CDR1 SEHNR, CDR2 FQNEAQ (reference sequence). Trimming removed 3 bases from V and 7 bases from J, with 13 bases in between. The CDR3 region has the DNA TGTGCCAGCAGCTTTGGGGGAGTAGGGCAGCCCCAGCATTTT. Translating it yields CASSFGGVGQPQHF.

The J gene is TRBJ1-1, the V gene TRBV6-5; 7 bases are shared with TRBD1. Trimming cost V 6 bases and J 2 bases; bases outside gene matches: 3. The CDR3 is 13 amino acids. Germline CDR1 reads MNHEY; CDR2 reads SVGAGI. This chain's CDR3 is CASSRQGNTEAFF. The CDR3 DNA reads TGTGCCAGCAGCCGACAGGGTAACACTGAAGCTTTCTTT.

The CDR3 loop reads CASSSTSGDGDTQYF. CDR3 coding DNA: TGTGCCAGCAGCTCTACTAGCGGGGATGGAGATACGCAGTATTTT. The chain has TRBV7-6 and TRBJ2-3, with 10 nucleotides matching TRBD2. CDR3 size: 15 residues. The germline V gene encodes CDR1 SGHVS and CDR2 FNYEAQ. V lost 4 bases and J lost 5; bases outside the gene matches: 6.

Notes on this clone: The junction and the germline gene differ at one end; a read error may be behind it. The J gene is TRBJ2-2, the V gene TRBV7-7, with D unresolved. Germline V gene data show CDR1 as SSHAT and CDR2 as FNYEAQ (reference sequence). This CDR3 is 14 amino acids long. CDR3 sequence (DNA): TGTGCTAGCAGCCAAGGGCAAAACACCGGGGAGCTGTTTTTT. This gives the protein CASSQGQNTGELFF.